The source of this T cell receptor (beta chain) is a study of blood T cell repertoires in COVID-19. The overall study: COVID-19 samples, acute and convalescent, were from the United States, Italy and Spain. PBMCs, B-cell-depleted T cells, or T cells provided the cDNA or gDNA that made up the material.

The length of the CDR3 is 16 residues. Trimming took 4 bases from V and 7 from J, leaving 19 bases between them. CDR1 and CDR2 from the germline V gene are KGHDR and SFDVKD. Under the authors' procedure: It was from reference gene primer amplification that nucleated cell counts were estimated. Measured with immunoSEQ multiplex PCR; TCRdb has only the in-frame clones, and not every one. The DNA was the basis for D and trimming; V, J and clone size are from that table. This sample yields fewer than 200,000 clones, of which 65% to 90% are seen a single time; more than 7.5% belongs to the top ten. The clonotype was recovered from a man aged 50 or older with active or convalescent COVID-19. The specimen was peripheral blood. The rearrangement links TRBV24-1 to TRBJ2-1; possible D gene TRBD1, 6 bases. CDR3 region: CATSDSKKNRENEQFF. The CDR3 DNA reads as TGTGCCACCAGTGACTCCAAGAAAAACAGGGAAAATGAGCAGTTCTTC.